The rows below give T cell receptor beta chains drawn from one sample of a study of blood T cell repertoires in COVID-19. The protocol was immunoSEQ multiplex PCR, while the TCRdb copy is restricted to in-frame clones and leaves out a portion. The profile shows a few hundred thousand clones, 85% to 90% of them singletons. The sample was peripheral blood. Every receptor here comes from a woman in her forties or fifties with active or convalescent COVID-19. The CDR3 runs from the conserved cysteine through the conserved F or W. A D gene is named only where the DNA matches it firmly. Only some rows state a clone size, as once, few, many or a class for expanded clones.

TRBD1	TRBV18	-	TRBJ1-6	TGTGCCAGCTCTCGTCAGGGGGATAATTCACCCCTCCACTTT	CASSRQGDNSPLHF
-	TRBV30	-	TRBJ1-5	TGTGCCTGGAATTACCCGGGGAGCGAGCCCCAGCATTTT	CAWNYPGSEPQHF
TRBD2	TRBV27	-	TRBJ2-1	TGTGCCAGCAGCCCCGGGACTAGCGGGTACAATGAGCAGTTCTTC	CASSPGTSGYNEQFF
TRBD1	TRBV29-1	-	TRBJ1-2	TGCAGCGTCATAGGGTATACAGGGGTTGGTGGCTACACCTTC	CSVIGYTGVGGYTF
-	TRBV6-2/TRBV6-3	-	TRBJ2-3	TGTGCCAGCAGTTACACTAGGTATTTGGGAGATACGCAGTATTTT	CASSYTRYLGDTQYF
-	TRBV9	-	TRBJ2-2	TGTGCCAGCAGCGCGGGGGTGGACACCGGGGAGCTGTTTTTT	CASSAGVDTGELFF
TRBD1	TRBV28	-	TRBJ2-7	TGTGCCAGCAGTTTGTCGGGACAGGGATACGAGCAGTACTTC	CASSLSGQGYEQYF
-	TRBV2	-	TRBJ1-2	TGTGCCAGCCGAGGGGGGGCTGGCTATGGCTACACCTTC	CASRGGAGYGYTF
-	TRBV5-4	few	TRBJ1-1	TGTGCCAGCAGCGGCCCCAGGGGTGCCAACACTGAAGCTTTCTTT	CASSGPRGANTEAFF
TRBD1	TRBV5-8	-	TRBJ2-5	TGTGCCAGCAGCTTGGTGGCAGGGGGAACCCAAGAGACCCAGTACTTC	CASSLVAGGTQETQYF
-	TRBV4-2	-	TRBJ2-1	TGTGCCAGCAGCCCCGGGGGACTGCACAATGAGCAGTTCTTC	CASSPGGLHNEQFF
-	TRBV6-4	-	TRBJ2-7	TGTGCCAGCAGCCTAGGACAGCCTCCCTACGAGCAGTACTTC	CASSLGQPPYEQYF
-	TRBV19	-	TRBJ2-5	TGTGCCAGTAGTACCGGAACAGGGCCAGAGACCCAGTACTTC	CASSTGTGPETQYF
TRBD1	TRBV3-1/TRBV3-2	-	TRBJ1-2	TGTGCCAGCAGCAAAAGGGGGCTGGACTATGGCTACACCTTC	CASSKRGLDYGYTF
TRBD2	TRBV27	-	TRBJ2-1	TGTGCCAGCAGTTTTTTCCGGACTAGCGACCACAATGAGCAGTTCTTC	CASSFFRTSDHNEQFF
-	TRBV28	-	TRBJ1-1	TGTGCCAGCAGTTTAGGGCAGGGAACTGAAGCTTTCTTT	CASSLGQGTEAFF
TRBD2	TRBV27	-	TRBJ2-5	TGTGCCAGCAGTCCGGGACTAGCCGGGGAGACCCAGTACTTC	CASSPGLAGETQYF
TRBD1	TRBV6-2/TRBV6-3	-	TRBJ2-3	TGTGCCAGCAGTTACTCGACAGGGTTCACAGATACGCAGTATTTT	CASSYSTGFTDTQYF
-	TRBV5-1	-	TRBJ1-2	TGCGCCAGCAGCGGAACCGGGACACTTAACTATGGCTACACCTTC	CASSGTGTLNYGYTF
-	TRBV10-3	once	TRBJ1-3	TGTGCCATCGCGGAGGCCCCCTCTGGAAACACCATATATTTT	CAIAEAPSGNTIYF
-	TRBV28	-	TRBJ2-7	TGTGCCAGCATCCCCTCAGGTACCCACGAGCAGTACTTC	CASIPSGTHEQYF
-	TRBV19	few	TRBJ2-1	TGTGCCAGTGGGCGGGGCAGCTCCTACAATGAGCAGTTCTTC	CASGRGSSYNEQFF
-	TRBV4-2	-	TRBJ1-2	TGTGCCAGCAGCCAAGAGTCGGAGGGCTATGGCTACACCTTC	CASSQESEGYGYTF
-	TRBV10-3	-	TRBJ1-5	TGTGCCATCAGTGGGGGCTTGGGTCAGGATCAGCCCCAGCATTTT	CAISGGLGQDQPQHF
-	TRBV13	few	TRBJ2-3	TGTGCCAGCAGCGCTATTAGCGTTAGCACAGATACGCAGTATTTT	CASSAISVSTDTQYF
TRBD2	TRBV7-8	once	TRBJ2-3	TGTGCCAGCAGCTTTCATCGGTTACTGGGCGGGAGTACAGATACGCAGTATTTT	CASSFHRLLGGSTDTQYF
-	TRBV19	once	TRBJ1-5	TGTGCCAGTAGTATCTCTGGCAGGAATCAGCCCCAGCATTTT	CASSISGRNQPQHF
TRBD1	TRBV5-6	-	TRBJ1-1	TGTGCCAGCAGCTTGGAGATAGGGGGCTGGGATGAAGCTTTCTTT	CASSLEIGGWDEAFF
-	TRBV30	once	TRBJ2-7	TGTGCCTGGAGTGTGGAGGTGGGCAGAGCCGAGCAGTACTTC	CAWSVEVGRAEQYF
-	TRBV5-1	-	TRBJ2-2	TGCGCCAGCAGCCTTGGACAGCAGAACACCGGGGAGCTGTTTTTT	CASSLGQQNTGELFF
-	TRBV27	-	TRBJ1-2	TGTGCCAGCAGTTTCAGGGGTCTGAACTATGGCTACACCTTC	CASSFRGLNYGYTF
-	TRBV9	-	TRBJ1-2	TGTGCCAGCAGCGATCAGGGGCACTATGGCTACACCTTC	CASSDQGHYGYTF
-	TRBV12-3/TRBV12-4	-	TRBJ2-7	TGTGCCAGCAGTTTACAGGGGTCCTACGAGCAGTACTTC	CASSLQGSYEQYF
-	TRBV19	-	TRBJ1-2	TGTGCCAGTCTACCCAGTTGGGGAGGCTATGGCTACACCTTC	CASLPSWGGYGYTF
-	TRBV30	-	TRBJ1-2	TGTGCCTGGAGTGTACTGAATGCCAACTATGGCTACACCTTC	CAWSVLNANYGYTF
-	TRBV7-8	-	TRBJ2-7	TGTGCCAGCAGCTTAGTAGGGGTTCACGAGCAGTACTTC	CASSLVGVHEQYF
-	TRBV24-1	-	TRBJ1-5	TGTGCCACCAGTGATTCTCCACAGAATCAGCCCCAGCATTTT	CATSDSPQNQPQHF
-	TRBV7-9	-	TRBJ2-1	TGTGCCAGCAGCCACGGCGGGTTACCGGGCCCACTCAATGAGCAGTTCTTC	CASSHGGLPGPLNEQFF
-	TRBV6-5	-	TRBJ1-4	TGTGCCAGCAGTTACTCGACTGGACTCTCGAATGAAAAACTGTTTTTT	CASSYSTGLSNEKLFF
TRBD2	TRBV9	once	TRBJ2-3	TGTGCCAGCAGCGGGATAGCGGGGGGGCCCACAGATACGCAGTATTTT	CASSGIAGGPTDTQYF
-	TRBV4-3	once	TRBJ2-2	TGCGCCAGCAGCCAAGTGTGGCAGGTGAACACCGGGGAGCTGTTTTTT	CASSQVWQVNTGELFF
TRBD2	TRBV28	-	TRBJ2-3	TGTGCCAGCATACCCCTAGCGGGGACAGATACGCAGTATTTT	CASIPLAGTDTQYF
-	TRBV5-1	-	TRBJ1-1	TGCGCCAGCAGCGGGGGGGTGAACACTGAAGCTTTCTTT	CASSGGVNTEAFF
TRBD1	TRBV9	-	TRBJ2-3	TGTGCCAGCAGCCCCCCGGGGACAGTGACAGATACGCAGTATTTT	CASSPPGTVTDTQYF
TRBD1	TRBV18	-	TRBJ2-7	TGTGCCAGCTCACACTACAGGGGCTACGAGCAGTACTTC	CASSHYRGYEQYF
TRBD2	TRBV10-3	-	TRBJ2-7	TGTGCCATTGTTCTAGCGGCCCCAGCTTACGAGCAGTACTTC	CAIVLAAPAYEQYF
-	TRBV10-3	-	TRBJ1-2	TGTGCCATCAGTGGGGATAGAGGAGGCCATGGCTACACCTTC	CAISGDRGGHGYTF
-	TRBV6-2/TRBV6-3	-	TRBJ2-1	TGTGCCAGCAGTTCACTAGGAAGCTCCTACAATGAGCAGTTCTTC	CASSSLGSSYNEQFF
TRBD1	TRBV9	-	TRBJ1-6	TGTGCCAGCAGCGACTCGATAGGGACAGGTGGAAATTCACCCCTCCACTTT	CASSDSIGTGGNSPLHF
-	TRBV7-8	-	TRBJ2-4	TGTGCCAGCAGCTTAGTAGGGGTTGGGGACATTCAGTACTTC	CASSLVGVGDIQYF